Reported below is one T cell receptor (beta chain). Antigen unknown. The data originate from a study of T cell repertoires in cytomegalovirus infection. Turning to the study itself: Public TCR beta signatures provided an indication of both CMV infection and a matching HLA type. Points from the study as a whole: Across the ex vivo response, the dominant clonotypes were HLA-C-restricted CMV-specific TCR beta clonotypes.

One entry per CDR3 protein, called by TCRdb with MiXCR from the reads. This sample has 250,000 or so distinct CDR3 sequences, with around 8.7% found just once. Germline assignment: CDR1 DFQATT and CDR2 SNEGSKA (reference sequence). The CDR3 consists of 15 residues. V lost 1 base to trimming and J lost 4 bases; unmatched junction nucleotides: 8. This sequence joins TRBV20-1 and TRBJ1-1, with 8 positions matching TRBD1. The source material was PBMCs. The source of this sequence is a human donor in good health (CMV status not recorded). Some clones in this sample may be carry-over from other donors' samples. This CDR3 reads CSARGGQGRGTEAFF. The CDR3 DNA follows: TGCAGTGCTAGAGGTGGACAGGGAAGGGGCACTGAAGCTTTCTTT.